This T cell receptor (beta chain) is from a study of CD4 T cells in relation to SARS-CoV-2 and coronaviruses. The unexposed donors gave CD4+ T cells in about 2011-2019, prior to COVID-19. On this clone: Its antigen is not identified.

The assay was immunoSEQ multiplex PCR, and TCRdb's table has in-frame clones only and misses some. In the table there are some 70,000 clones, 85% to 95% of which are singletons. Notes on the study in general: No crossreactivity against non-spike viral proteins was tested here.

CDR1 is GTSNPN and CDR2 is SVGIG in the germline V gene (reference sequence). This CDR3 spans 11 amino acids. V lost 0 bases and J lost 7, with 6 bases in between. The TCR sequence derives from a human donor in good health. The chain couples TRBV30 to TRBJ1-1; maybe TRBD1 (5 bases). Sequencing was carried out using naive CD4+ T cells from PBMCs. Noted subset: naive CD4+ T cells isolated by negative enrichment. CDR3 amino acids: CAWSVRGEAFF. CDR3 sequence (DNA): TGTGCCTGGAGTGTGAGGGGTGAAGCTTTCTTT.